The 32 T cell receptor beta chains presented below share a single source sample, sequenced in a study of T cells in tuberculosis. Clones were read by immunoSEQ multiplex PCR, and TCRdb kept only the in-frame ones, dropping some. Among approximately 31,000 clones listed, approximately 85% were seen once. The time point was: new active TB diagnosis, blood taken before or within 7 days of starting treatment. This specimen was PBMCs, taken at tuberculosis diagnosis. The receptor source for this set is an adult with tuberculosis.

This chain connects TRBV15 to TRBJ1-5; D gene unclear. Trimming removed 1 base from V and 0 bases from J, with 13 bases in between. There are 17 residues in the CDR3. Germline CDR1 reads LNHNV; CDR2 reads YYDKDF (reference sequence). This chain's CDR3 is CATSRGVEGYSNQPQHF. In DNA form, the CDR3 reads TGTGCCACCAGCAGAGGGGTGGAGGGCTATAGCAATCAGCCCCAGCATTTT.

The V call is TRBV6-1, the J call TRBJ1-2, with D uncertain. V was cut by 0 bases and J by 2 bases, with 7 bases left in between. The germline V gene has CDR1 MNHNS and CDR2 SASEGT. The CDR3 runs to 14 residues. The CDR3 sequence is CASSEAPGNYGYTF. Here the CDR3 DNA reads TGTGCCAGCAGTGAAGCCCCCGGGAACTATGGCTACACCTTC.

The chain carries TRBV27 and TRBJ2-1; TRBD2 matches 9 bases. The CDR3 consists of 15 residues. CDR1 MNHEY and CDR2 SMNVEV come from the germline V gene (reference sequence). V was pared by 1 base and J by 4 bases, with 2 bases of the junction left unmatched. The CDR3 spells CASSLLAGVYNEQFF. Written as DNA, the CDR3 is TGTGCCAGCAGTTTATTAGCGGGGGTATACAATGAGCAGTTCTTC.

The DNA of the CDR3 is TGTGCTAGTGGGCAGGGGTTCCACGAGCAGTACTTC. This translates into CASGQGFHEQYF. The chain uses TRBV12-5 and TRBJ2-7; D perhaps matches TRBD1 (6 bases). This CDR3 region has 12 residues. Germline V gene lookup returns CDR1 LGHNT and CDR2 FRNRAP. V lost 6 bases and J 5 bases, leaving 11 bases between the germline ends.

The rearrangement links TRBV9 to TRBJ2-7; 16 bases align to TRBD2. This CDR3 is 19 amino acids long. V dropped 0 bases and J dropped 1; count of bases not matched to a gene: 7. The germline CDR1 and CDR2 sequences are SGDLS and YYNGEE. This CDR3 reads CASSVAEGLAGGPSYEQYF. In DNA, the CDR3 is TGTGCCAGCAGCGTAGCGGAGGGACTAGCGGGAGGGCCTTCCTACGAGCAGTACTTC.

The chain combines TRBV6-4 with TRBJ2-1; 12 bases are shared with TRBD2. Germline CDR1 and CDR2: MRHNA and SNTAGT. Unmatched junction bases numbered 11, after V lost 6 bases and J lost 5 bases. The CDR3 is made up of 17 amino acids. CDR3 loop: CASRPNRLAGEDNEQFF. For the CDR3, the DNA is TGTGCCAGCAGACCTAATAGACTAGCGGGAGAGGACAATGAGCAGTTCTTC.

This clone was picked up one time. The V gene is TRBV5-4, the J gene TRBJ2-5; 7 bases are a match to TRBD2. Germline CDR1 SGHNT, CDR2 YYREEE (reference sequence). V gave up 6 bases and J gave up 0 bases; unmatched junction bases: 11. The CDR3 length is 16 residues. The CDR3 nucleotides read TGTGCCAGCAACCGCCGGGTGGGGGGGGACCAAGAGACCCAGTACTTC. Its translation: CASNRRVGGDQETQYF.

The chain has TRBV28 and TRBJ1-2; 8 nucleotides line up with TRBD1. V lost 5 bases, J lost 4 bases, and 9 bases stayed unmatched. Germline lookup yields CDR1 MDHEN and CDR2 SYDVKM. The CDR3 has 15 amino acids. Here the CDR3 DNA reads TGTGCCAGCAGTATAGGACAGGGTTTATTCTATGGCTACACCTTC. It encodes CASSIGQGLFYGYTF.

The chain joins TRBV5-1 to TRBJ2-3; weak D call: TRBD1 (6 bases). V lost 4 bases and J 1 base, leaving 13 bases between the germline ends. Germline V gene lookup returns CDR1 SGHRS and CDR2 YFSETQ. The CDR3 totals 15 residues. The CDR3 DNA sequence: TGCGCCAGCAGCCAGGGGACCTGGGGCACAGATACGCAGTATTTT. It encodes CASSQGTWGTDTQYF.

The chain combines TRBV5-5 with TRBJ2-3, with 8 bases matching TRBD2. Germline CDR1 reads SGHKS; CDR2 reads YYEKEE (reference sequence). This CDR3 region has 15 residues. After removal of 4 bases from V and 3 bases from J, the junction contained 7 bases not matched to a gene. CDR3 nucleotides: TGTGCCAGCAGCCCGCTTCGGGAGGGAACAGATACGCAGTATTTT. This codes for CASSPLREGTDTQYF.

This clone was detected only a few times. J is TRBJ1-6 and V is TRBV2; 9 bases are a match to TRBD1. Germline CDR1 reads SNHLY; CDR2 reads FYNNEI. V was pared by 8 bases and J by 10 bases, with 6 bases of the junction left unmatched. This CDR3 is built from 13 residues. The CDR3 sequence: CASQGQGSSPLHF. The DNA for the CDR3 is TGTGCCAGCCAGGGACAGGGTTCATCACCCCTCCACTTT.

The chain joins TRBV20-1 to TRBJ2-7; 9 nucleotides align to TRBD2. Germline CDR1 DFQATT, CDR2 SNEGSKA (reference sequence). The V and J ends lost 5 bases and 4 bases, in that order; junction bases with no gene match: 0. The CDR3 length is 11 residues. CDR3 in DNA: TGCAGTGCTGCGGGGGGGTACGAGCAGTACTTC. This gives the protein CSAAGGYEQYF.

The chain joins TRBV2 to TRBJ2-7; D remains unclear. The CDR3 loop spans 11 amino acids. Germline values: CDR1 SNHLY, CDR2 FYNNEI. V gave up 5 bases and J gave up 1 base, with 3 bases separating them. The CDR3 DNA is TGTGCCAGCAGTTATTCCTACGAGCAGTACTTC. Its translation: CASSYSYEQYF.

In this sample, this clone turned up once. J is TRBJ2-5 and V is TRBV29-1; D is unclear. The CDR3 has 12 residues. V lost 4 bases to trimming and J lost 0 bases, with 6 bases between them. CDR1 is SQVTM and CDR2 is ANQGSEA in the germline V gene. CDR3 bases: TGCAGCGTTGCGGTGGACCAAGAGACCCAGTACTTC. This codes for CSVAVDQETQYF.

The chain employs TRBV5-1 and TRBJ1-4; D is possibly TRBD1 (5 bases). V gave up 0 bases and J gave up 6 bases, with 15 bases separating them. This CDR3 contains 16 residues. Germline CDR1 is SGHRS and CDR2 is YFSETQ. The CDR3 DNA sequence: TGCGCCAGCAGCTTGGCCGGTTCGCAGGGCGATGAAAAACTGTTTTTT. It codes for CASSLAGSQGDEKLFF.

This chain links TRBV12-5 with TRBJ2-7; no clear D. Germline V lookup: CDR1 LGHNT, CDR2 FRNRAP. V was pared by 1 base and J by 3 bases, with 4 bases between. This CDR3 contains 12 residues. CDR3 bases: TGTGCTAGTGGTTTGGACTACTACGAGCAGTACTTC. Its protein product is CASGLDYYEQYF.

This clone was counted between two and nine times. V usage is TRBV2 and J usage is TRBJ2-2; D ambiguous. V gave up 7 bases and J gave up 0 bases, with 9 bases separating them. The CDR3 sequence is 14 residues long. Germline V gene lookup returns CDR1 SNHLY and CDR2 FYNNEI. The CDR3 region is CASKVGPNTGELFF. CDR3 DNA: TGTGCCAGCAAGGTGGGCCCGAACACCGGGGAGCTGTTTTTT.

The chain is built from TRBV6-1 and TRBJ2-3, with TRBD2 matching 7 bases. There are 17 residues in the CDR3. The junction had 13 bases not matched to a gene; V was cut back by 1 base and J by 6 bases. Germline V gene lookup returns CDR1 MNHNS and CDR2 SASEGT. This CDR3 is CASSEGGLAAVKDTQYF. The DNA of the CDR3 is TGTGCCAGCAGTGAAGGAGGCCTAGCGGCAGTGAAGGATACGCAGTATTTT.

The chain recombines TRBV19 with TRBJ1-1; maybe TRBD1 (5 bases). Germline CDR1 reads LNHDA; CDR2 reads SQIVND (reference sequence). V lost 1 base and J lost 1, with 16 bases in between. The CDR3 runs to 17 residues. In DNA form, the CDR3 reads TGTGCCAGTAGTATAGTAGGGGTGGGGAGGCCGAACACTGAAGCTTTCTTT. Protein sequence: CASSIVGVGRPNTEAFF.

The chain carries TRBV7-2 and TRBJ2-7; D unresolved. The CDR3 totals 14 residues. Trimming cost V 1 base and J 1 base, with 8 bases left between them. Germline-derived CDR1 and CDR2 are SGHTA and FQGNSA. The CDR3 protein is CASSLERKSYEQYF. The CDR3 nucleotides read TGTGCCAGCAGCTTAGAGCGTAAATCCTACGAGCAGTACTTC.

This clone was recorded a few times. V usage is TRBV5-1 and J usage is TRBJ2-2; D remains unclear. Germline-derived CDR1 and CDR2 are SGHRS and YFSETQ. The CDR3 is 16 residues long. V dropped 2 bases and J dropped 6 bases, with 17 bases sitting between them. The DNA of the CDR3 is TGCGCCAGCAGCTTTGTGGTCCTAGATGAGTCCGGGGAGCTGTTTTTT. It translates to CASSFVVLDESGELFF. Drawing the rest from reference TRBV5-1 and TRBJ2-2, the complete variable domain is KAGVTQTPRYLIKTRGQQVTLSCSPISGHRSVSWYQQTPGQGLQFLFEYFSETQRNKGNFPGRFSGRQFSNSRSEMNVSTLELGDSALYLCASSFVVLDESGELFFGEGSRLTVL.

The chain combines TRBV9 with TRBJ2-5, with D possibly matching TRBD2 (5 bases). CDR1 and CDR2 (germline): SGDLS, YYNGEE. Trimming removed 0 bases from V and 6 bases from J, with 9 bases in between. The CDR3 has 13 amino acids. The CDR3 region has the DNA TGTGCCAGCAGCGTAGACGGACTGCAGACCCAGTACTTC. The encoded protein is CASSVDGLQTQYF.

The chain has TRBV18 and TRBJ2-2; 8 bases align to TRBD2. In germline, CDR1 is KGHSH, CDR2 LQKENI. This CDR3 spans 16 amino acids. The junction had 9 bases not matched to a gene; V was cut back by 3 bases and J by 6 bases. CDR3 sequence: CASSPITGGAPGELFF. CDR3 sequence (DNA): TGTGCCAGCTCACCCATCACCGGGGGGGCCCCCGGGGAGCTGTTTTTT.

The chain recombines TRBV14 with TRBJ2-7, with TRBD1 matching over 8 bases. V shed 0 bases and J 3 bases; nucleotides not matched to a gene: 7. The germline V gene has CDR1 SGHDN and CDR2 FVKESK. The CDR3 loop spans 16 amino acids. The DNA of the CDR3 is TGTGCCAGCAGCCAAGAGGACAGGGCAAGGTACTACGAGCAGTACTTC. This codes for CASSQEDRARYYEQYF.

CDR3 amino acids: CAWLSPYGYTF. The CDR3 nucleotides are TGTGCCTGGCTTTCCCCCTATGGCTACACCTTC. V and J are TRBV30 and TRBJ1-2; D gene uncertain. The CDR3 is made up of 11 amino acids. The germline V gene encodes CDR1 GTSNPN and CDR2 SVGIG (reference sequence). V dropped 5 bases and J dropped 4 bases, with 8 bases sitting between them.

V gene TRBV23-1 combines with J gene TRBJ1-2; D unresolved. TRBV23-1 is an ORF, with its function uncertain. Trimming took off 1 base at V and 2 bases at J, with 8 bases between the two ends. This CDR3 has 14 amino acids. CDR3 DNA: TGCGCCAGCAGTCAATTAACAGTCAACTATGGCTACACCTTC. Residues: CASSQLTVNYGYTF.

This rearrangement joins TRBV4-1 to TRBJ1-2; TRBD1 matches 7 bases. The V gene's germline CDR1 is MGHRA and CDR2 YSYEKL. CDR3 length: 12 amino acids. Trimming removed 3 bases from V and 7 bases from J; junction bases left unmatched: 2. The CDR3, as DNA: TGCGCCAGCAGCCAGCAGGGGGGTGGCTACACCTTC. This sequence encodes CASSQQGGGYTF.

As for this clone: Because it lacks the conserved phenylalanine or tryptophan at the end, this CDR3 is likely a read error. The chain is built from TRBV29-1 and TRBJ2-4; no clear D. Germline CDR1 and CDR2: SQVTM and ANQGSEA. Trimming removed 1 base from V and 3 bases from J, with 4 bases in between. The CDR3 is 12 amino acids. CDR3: CSVEGLKNIQYL. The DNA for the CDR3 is TGCAGCGTTGAAGGTCTCAAAAACATTCAGTACCTC.

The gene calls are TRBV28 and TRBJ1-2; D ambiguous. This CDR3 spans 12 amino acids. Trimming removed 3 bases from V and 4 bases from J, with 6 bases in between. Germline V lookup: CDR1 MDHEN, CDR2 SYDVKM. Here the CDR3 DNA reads TGTGCCAGCAGTTTTAGTGGCTATGGCTACACCTTC. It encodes CASSFSGYGYTF.

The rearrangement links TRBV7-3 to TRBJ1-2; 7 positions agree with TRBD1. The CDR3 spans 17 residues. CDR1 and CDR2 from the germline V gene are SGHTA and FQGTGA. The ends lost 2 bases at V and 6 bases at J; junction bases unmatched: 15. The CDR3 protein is CASSLGGGTFGPDGYTF. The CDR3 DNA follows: TGTGCCAGCAGCTTAGGAGGGGGCACATTCGGTCCGGATGGCTACACCTTC.

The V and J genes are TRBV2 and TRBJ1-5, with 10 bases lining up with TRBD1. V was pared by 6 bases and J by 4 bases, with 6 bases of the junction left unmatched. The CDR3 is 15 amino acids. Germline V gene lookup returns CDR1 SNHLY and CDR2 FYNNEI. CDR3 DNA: TGTGCCAGCAGCGGACAGGGGGGGGTGAATCAGCCCCAGCATTTT. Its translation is CASSGQGGVNQPQHF.

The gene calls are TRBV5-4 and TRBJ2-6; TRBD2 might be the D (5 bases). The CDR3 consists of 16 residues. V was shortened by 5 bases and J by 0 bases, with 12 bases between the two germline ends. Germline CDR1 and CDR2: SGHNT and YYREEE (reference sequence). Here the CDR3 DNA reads TGTGCCAGCAGAATTGGAGGCCCCTCTGGGGCCAACGTCCTGACTTTC. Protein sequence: CASRIGGPSGANVLTF.